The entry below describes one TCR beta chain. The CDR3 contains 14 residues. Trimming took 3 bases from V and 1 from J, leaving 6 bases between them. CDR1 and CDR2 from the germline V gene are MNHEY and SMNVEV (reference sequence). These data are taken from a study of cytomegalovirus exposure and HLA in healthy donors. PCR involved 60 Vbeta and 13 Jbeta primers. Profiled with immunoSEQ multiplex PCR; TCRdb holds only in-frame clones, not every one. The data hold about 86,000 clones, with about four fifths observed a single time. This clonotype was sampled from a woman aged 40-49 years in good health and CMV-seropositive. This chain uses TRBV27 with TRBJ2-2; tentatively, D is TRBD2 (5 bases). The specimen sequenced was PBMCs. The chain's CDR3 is CASSFRGNTGELFF. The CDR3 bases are TGTGCCAGCAGTTTTCGGGGGAACACCGGGGAGCTGTTTTTT.